The T cell receptor beta chain described here comes from a study of sequential checkpoint blockade in melanoma. Treatment meaning: randomized to nivolumab then ipilimumab (arm A) or the reverse (arm B). Study conclusions and caveats: Pretreatment TIL clonality tracked with response in the nivolumab-first arm.

The length of the CDR3 is 15 residues. With 2 bases removed from V and 1 base from J, the gap between germline ends came to 11 bases. Germline CDR1 and CDR2: KGHSH and LQKENI. As concerns this clone: Its antigen is currently unknown.

Clones were sequenced by immunoSEQ multiplex PCR, and TCRdb holds only the in-frame ones, with some missing. The data contain 10,000 to 15,000 clones, around 20% of them singletons. This rearrangement joins TRBV18 to TRBJ1-1; tentatively, D is TRBD1 (5 bases). This sample comprised tumor tissue (inferred from file names), obtained from a patient given nivolumab and ipilimumab in sequence. The source of this sequence is a human donor with melanoma. CDR3 in DNA: TGTGCCAGCTCACCAGTAGGGGTTGGGAACACTGAAGCTTTCTTT. Residues: CASSPVGVGNTEAFF.